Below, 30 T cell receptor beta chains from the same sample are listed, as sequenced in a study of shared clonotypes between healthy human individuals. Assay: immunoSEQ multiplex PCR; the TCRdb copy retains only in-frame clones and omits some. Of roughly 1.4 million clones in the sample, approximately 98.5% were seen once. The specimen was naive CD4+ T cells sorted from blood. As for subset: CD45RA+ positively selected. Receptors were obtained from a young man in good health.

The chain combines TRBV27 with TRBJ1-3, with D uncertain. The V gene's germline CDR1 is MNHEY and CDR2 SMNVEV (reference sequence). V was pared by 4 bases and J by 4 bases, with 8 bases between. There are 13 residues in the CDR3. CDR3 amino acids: CASSYNSGNTIYF. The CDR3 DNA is TGTGCCAGCAGTTATAACTCAGGAAACACCATATATTTT.

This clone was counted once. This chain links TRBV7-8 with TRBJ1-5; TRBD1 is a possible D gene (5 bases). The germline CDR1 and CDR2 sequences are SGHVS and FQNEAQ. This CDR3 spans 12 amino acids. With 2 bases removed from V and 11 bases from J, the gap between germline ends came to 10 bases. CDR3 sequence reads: CASSLLGATQHF. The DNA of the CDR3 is TGTGCCAGCAGCTTATTAGGGGCAACCCAGCATTTT. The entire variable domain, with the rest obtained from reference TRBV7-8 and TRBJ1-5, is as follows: GAGVSQSPRYKVAKRGQDVALRCDPISGHVSLFWYQQALGQGPEFLTYFQNEAQLDKSGLPSDRFFAERPEGSVSTLKIQRTQQEDSAVYLCASSLLGATQHFGDGTRLSIL.

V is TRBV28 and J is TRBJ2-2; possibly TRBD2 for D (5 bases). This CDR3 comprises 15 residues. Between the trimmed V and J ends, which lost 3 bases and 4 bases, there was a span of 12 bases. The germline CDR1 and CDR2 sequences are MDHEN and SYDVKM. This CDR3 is CASSFLASPTGELFF. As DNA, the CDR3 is TGTGCCAGCAGTTTCCTGGCTAGCCCCACCGGGGAGCTGTTTTTT.

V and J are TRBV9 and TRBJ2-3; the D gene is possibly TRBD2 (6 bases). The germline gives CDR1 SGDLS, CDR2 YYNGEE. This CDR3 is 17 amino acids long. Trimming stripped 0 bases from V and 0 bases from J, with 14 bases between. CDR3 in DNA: TGTGCCAGCAGCGTAGGTTTTCGGGAGAGGAGCACAGATACGCAGTATTTT. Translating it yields CASSVGFRERSTDTQYF.

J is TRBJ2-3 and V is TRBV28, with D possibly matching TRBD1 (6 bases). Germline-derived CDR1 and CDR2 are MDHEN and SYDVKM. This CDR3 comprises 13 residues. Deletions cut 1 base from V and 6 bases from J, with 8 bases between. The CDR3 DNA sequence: TGTGCCAGCAGTTTATCAGGGGTGGATACGCAGTATTTT. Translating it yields CASSLSGVDTQYF.

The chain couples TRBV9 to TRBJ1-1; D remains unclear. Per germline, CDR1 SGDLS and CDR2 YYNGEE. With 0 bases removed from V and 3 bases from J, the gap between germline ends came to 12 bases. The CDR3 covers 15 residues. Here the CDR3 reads CASSVVSIPDTEAFF. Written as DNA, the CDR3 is TGTGCCAGCAGCGTAGTATCTATCCCCGACACTGAAGCTTTCTTT. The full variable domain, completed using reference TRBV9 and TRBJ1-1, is DSGVTQTPKHLITATGQRVTLRCSPRSGDLSVYWYQQSLDQGLQFLIQYYNGEERAKGNILERFSAQQFPDLHSELNLSSLELGDSALYFCASSVVSIPDTEAFFGQGTRLTVV.

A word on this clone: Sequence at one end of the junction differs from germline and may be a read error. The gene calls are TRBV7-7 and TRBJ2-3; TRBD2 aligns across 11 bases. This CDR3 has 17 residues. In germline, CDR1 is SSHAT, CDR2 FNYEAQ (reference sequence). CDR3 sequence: CASSPHGTSGPTDTQYF. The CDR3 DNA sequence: TGTGCTAGCAGCCCGCACGGGACTAGCGGTCCAACAGATACGCAGTATTTT.

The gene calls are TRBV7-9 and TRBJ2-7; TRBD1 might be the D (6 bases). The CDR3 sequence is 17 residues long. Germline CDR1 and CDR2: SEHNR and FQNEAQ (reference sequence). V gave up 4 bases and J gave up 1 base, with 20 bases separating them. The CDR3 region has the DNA TGTGCCAGCAGCTCTGAGATCAGGACGGGACAATCCTACGAGCAGTACTTC. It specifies CASSSEIRTGQSYEQYF.

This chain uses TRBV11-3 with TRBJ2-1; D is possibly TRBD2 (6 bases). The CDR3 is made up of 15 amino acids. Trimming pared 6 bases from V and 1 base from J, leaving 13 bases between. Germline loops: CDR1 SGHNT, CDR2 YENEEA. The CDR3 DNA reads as TGTGCCAGCAGTACTACCCGGGGGTCCTACAATGAGCAGTTCTTC. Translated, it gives CASSTTRGSYNEQFF.

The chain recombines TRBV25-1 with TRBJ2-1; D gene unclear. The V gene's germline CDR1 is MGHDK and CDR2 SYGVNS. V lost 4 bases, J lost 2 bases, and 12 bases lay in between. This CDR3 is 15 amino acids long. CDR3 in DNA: TGTGCCAGCAGTGGAGTGCAGATCGCCTACAATGAGCAGTTCTTC. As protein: CASSGVQIAYNEQFF.

The CDR3 bases are TGTGCCACCTCACCCCCCTTAGCGGGAGCCTACGAGCAGTACTTC. This encodes CATSPPLAGAYEQYF. The chain combines TRBV10-3 with TRBJ2-7; 9 bases map to TRBD2. Germline V gives CDR1 ENHRY, CDR2 SYGVKD. V was clipped by 10 bases and J by 2 bases; unmatched bases: 12. The CDR3 is 15 amino acids.

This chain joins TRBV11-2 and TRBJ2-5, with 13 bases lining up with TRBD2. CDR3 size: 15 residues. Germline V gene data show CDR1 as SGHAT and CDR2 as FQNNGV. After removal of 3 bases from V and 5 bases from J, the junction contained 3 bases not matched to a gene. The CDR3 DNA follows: TGTGCCAGCAGCTTCCCGGGACTAGCGGGGGAGACCCAGTACTTC. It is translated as CASSFPGLAGETQYF.

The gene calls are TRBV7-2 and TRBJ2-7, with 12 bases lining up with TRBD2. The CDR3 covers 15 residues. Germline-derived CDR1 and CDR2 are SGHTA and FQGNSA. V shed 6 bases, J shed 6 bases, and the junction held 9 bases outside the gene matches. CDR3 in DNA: TGTGCCAGCAGGACTAGCGGGGGCCCGGCTACCGAGCAGTACTTC. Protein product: CASRTSGGPATEQYF.

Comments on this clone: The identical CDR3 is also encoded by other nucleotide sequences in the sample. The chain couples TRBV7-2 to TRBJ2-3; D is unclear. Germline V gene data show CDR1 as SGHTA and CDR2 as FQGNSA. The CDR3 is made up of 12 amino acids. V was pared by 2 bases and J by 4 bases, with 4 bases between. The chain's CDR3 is CASSLYADTQYF. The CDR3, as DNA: TGTGCCAGCAGCTTATACGCAGATACGCAGTATTTT.

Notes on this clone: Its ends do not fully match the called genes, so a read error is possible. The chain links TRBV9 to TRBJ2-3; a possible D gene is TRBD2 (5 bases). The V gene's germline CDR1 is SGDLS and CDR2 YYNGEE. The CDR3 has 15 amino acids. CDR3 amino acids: CASSLQTRGTATQYF. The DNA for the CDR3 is TGTGCCAGCAGCTTACAAACCCGGGGTACAGCTACGCAGTATTTT.

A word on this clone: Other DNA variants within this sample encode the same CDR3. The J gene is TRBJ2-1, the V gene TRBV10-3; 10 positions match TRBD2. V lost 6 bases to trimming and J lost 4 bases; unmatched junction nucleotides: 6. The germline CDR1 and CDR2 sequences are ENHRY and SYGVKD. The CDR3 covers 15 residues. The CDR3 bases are TGTGCCATCAGCTTGACTAGCGGGTCTTACAATGAGCAGTTCTTC. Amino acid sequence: CAISLTSGSYNEQFF.

The CDR3: CASSLAWRTIANEQFF. The CDR3 DNA reads as TGTGCCAGCAGCTTAGCCTGGCGGACTATCGCCAATGAGCAGTTCTTC. The chain carries TRBV7-9 and TRBJ2-1; perhaps TRBD2 as D (6 bases). Germline loops: CDR1 SEHNR, CDR2 FQNEAQ (reference sequence). The CDR3 length is 16 residues. Trimming removed 0 bases from V and 6 bases from J, with 15 bases in between.

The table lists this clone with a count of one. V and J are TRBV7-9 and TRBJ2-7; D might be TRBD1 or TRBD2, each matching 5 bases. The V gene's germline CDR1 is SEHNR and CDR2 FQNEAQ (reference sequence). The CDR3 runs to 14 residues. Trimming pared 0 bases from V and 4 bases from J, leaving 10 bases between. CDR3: CASSLAGDEYEQYF. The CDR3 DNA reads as TGTGCCAGCAGCTTAGCCGGGGACGAGTACGAGCAGTACTTC.

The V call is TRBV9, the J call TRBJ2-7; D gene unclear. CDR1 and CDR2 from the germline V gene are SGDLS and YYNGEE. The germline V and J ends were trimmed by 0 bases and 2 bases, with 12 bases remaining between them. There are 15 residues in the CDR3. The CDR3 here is CASSVGASLAYEQYF. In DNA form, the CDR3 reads TGTGCCAGCAGCGTAGGTGCCTCCCTGGCCTACGAGCAGTACTTC.

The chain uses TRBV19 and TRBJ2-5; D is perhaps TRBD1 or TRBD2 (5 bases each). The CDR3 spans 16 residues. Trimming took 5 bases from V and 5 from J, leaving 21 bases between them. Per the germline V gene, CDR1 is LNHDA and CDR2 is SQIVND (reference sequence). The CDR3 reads CASSSLSGLIRETQYF. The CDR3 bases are TGTGCCAGTAGTTCATTATCGGGGCTCATCCGGGAGACCCAGTACTTC.

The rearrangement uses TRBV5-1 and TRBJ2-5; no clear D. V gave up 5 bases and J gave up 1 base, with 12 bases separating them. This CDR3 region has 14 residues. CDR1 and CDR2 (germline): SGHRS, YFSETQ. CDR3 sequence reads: CASRERLRQETQYF. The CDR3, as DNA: TGCGCCAGCAGGGAGAGACTGCGCCAAGAGACCCAGTACTTC.

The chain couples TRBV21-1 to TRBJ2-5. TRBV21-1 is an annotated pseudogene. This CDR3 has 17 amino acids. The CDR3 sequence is CASTKWRGRELQETQYF. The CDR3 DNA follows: TGTGCCAGCACCAAATGGAGGGGGCGGGAGCTCCAAGAGACCCAGTACTTC.

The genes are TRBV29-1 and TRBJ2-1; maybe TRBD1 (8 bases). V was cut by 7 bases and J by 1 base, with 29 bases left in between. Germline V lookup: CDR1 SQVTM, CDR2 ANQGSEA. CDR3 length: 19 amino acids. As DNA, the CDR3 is TGCAGCGGGACAGGGAGGGCACGTTGGACTAGTAGTTCCTACAATGAGCAGTTCTTC. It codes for CSGTGRARWTSSSYNEQFF.

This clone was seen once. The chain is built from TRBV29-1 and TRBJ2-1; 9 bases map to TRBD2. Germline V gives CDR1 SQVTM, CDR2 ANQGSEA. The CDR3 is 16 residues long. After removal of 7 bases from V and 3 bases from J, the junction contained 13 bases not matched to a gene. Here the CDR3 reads CSAHLASGNYYNEQFF. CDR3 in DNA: TGCAGCGCCCATTTGGCTAGCGGGAACTACTACAATGAGCAGTTCTTC.

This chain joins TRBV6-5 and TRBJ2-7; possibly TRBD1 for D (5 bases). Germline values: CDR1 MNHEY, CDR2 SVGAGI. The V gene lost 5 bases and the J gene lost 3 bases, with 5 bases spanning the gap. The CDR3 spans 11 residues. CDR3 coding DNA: TGTGCCAGCAGTGACAGCTACGAGCAGTACTTC. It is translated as CASSDSYEQYF.

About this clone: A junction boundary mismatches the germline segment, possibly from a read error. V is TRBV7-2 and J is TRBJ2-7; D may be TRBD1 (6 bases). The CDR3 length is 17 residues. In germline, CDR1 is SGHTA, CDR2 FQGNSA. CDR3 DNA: TGTGCCAGCAGCTTAAGGCCCCCGCAGGGGCCCTCCAACGAGCAGTACTTC. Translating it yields CASSLRPPQGPSNEQYF. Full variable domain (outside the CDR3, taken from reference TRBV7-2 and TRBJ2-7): GAGVSQSPSNKVTEKGKDVELRCDPISGHTALYWYRQSLGQGLEFLIYFQGNSAPDKSGLPSDRFSAERTGGSVSTLTIQRTQQEDSAVYLCASSLRPPQGPSNEQYFGPGTRLTVT.

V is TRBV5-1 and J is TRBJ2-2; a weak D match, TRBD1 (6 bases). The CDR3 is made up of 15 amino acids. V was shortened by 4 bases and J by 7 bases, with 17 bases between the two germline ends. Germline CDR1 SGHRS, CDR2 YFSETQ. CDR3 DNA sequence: TGCGCCAGCAGCCCGAACAGGGTTGGGGTCGGGGAGCTGTTTTTT. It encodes CASSPNRVGVGELFF.

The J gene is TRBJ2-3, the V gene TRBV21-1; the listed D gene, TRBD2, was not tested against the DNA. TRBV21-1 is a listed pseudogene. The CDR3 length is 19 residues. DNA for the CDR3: TGTGCCAGCAGCAAAGTAGGAGCGGGAGGCCCATTAAGCACAGATACGCAGTATTTT. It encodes CASSKVGAGGPLSTDTQYF.

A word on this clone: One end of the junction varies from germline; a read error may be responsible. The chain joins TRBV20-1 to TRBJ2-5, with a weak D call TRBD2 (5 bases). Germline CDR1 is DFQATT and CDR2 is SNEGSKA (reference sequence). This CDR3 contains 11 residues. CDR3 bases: TGCAGTGCCAGAGGGCCGGAGACCCAGTACTTC. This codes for CSARGPETQYF.

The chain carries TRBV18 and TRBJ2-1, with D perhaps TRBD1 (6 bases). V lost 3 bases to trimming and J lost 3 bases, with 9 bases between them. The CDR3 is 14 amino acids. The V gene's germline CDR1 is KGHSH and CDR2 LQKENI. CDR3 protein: CASSPRQVYNEQFF. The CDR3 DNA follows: TGTGCCAGCTCACCTCGACAGGTCTACAATGAGCAGTTCTTC. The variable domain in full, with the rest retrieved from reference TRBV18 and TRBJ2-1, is NAGVMQNPRHLVRRRGQEARLRCSPMKGHSHVYWYRQLPEEGLKFMVYLQKENIIDESGMPKERFSAEFPKEGPSILRIQQVVRGDSAAYFCASSPRQVYNEQFFGPGTRLTVL.